This T cell receptor beta chain was captured by sequencing in a study of CD8 T cells in ankylosing spondylitis. The CDR3 runs to 13 residues. Germline lookup yields CDR1 SGHRS and CDR2 YFSETQ. The V and J ends lost 0 bases and 9 bases respectively, with 10 bases between them. Via MiXCR, TCRdb re-called the 5' RACE reads, giving one row per CDR3 protein. Here the sample spans hundreds of thousands of distinct CDR3 sequences, about 12% being singletons. This clonotype was recorded many times. The antigen remains undetermined. General study points: For ankylosing spondylitis blood, a TCR beta motif of fewer than 10 highly homologous variants appeared characteristic.

The sample comprised blood, either unsorted or a sorted T cell fraction (not recorded which). The chain has TRBV5-1 and TRBJ2-1, with D perhaps TRBD2 (5 bases). The sequence came from a male donor with ankylosing spondylitis. The CDR3 coding sequence is TGCGCCAGCAGCTTGGAGCCTAGCACTGAGCAGTTCTTC. This sequence encodes CASSLEPSTEQFF.